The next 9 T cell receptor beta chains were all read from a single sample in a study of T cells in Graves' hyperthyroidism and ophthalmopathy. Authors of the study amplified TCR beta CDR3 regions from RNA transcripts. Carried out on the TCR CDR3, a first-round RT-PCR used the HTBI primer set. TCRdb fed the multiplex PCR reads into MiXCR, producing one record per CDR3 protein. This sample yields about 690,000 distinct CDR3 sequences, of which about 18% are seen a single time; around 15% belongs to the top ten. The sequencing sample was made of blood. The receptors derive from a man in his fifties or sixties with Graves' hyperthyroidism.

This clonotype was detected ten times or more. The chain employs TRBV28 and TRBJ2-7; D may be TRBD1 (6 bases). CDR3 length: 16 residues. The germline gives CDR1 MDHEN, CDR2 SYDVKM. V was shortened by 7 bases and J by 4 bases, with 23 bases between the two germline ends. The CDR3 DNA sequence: TGTGCCAGCACCCTGACTACAGGGAGAGGGAAATACGAGCAGTACTTC. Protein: CASTLTTGRGKYEQYF.

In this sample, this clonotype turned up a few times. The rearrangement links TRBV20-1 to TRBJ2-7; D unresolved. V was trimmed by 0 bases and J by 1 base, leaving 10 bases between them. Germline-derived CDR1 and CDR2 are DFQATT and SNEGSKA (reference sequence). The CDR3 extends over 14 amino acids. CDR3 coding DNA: TGCAGTGCTAGAGATTGGGCCGGATCCTACGAGCAGTACTTC. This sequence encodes CSARDWAGSYEQYF.

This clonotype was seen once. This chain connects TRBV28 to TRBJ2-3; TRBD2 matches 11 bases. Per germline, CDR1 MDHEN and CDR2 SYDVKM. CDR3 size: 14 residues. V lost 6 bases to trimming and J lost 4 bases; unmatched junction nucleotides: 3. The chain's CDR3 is CASRASGRSDTQYF. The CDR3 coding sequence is TGTGCCAGCAGGGCTAGCGGGAGGTCAGATACGCAGTATTTT.

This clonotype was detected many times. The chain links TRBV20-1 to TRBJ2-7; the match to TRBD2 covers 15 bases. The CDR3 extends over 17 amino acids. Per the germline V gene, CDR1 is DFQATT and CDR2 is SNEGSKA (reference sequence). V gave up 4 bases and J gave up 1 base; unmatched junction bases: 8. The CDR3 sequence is CSATGLAGGGSSYEQYF. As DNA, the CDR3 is TGCAGTGCTACCGGACTAGCGGGAGGGGGGTCGTCCTACGAGCAGTACTTC.

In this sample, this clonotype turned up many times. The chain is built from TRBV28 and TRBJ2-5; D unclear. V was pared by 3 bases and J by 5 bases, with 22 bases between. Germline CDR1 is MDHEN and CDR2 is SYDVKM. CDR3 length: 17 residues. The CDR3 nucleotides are TGTGCCAGCAGTTTTAGTCTTGGCGGTTTCTTAGGGGAGACCCAGTACTTC. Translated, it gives CASSFSLGGFLGETQYF.

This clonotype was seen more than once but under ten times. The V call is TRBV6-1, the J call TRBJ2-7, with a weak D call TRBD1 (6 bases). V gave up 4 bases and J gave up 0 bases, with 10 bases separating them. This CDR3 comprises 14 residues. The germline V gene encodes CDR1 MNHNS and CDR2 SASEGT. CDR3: CASSVLTGSYEQYF. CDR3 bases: TGTGCCAGCAGTGTCCTGACAGGCTCCTACGAGCAGTACTTC.

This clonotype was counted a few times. The CDR3 nucleotides read TGCAGTGCTAGAGATAGGGGTAAAGGAATGAACACTGAAGCTTTCTTT. It specifies CSARDRGKGMNTEAFF. This chain uses TRBV20-1 with TRBJ1-1, with D tentatively TRBD1 (5 bases). Germline-derived CDR1 and CDR2 are DFQATT and SNEGSKA (reference sequence). This CDR3 contains 16 residues. Trimming removed 0 bases from V and 0 bases from J, with 14 bases in between.

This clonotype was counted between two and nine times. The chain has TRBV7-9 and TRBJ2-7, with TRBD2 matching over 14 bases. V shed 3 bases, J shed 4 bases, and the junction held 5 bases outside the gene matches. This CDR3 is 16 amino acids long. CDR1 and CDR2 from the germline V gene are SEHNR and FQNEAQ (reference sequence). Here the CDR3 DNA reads TGTGCCAGCAGCTTGGGACTAGCGGGAGAGGCGTACGAGCAGTACTTC. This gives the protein CASSLGLAGEAYEQYF.

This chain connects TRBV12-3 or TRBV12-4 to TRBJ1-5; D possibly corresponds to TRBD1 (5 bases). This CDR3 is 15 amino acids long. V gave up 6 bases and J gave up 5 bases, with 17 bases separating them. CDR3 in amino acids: CASSQGWGRDQPQHF. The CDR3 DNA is TGTGCCAGCAGCCAAGGTTGGGGGAGGGATCAGCCCCAGCATTTT.